This record concerns one T cell receptor beta chain sequence. As originally analysed: Estimation of nucleated cell counts was performed using reference gene primer amplification. Data came from immunoSEQ multiplex PCR; TCRdb stores just in-frame clones and leaves some out. The V and J calls and the clone size are those of that table, but D and trimming were determined from the DNA. The sample includes some 200,000 clones, roughly 88% of them seen just once. This entry is derived from a study of blood T cell repertoires in COVID-19. Study background: Collection of acute and convalescent COVID-19 samples took place in the United States, Italy and Spain. T cells, B-cell-depleted T cells, or PBMCs supplied cDNA or gDNA.

Germline V gene lookup returns CDR1 SGHRS and CDR2 YFSETQ. The CDR3 totals 17 residues. V lost 2 bases, J lost 0 bases, and 14 bases lay in between. This rearrangement joins TRBV5-1 to TRBJ2-2; tentatively, D is TRBD1 (6 bases). Material: peripheral blood. The TCR originated in a human donor in a cohort sampled during active COVID-19. CDR3 nucleotide sequence: TGCGCCAGCAGCTTAAACCCCGCAGGGGCGAACACCGGGGAGCTGTTTTTT. Residues: CASSLNPAGANTGELFF.